The clone carrying this TCR beta chain was counted between two and nine times. Its target is not known. Assay: immunoSEQ multiplex PCR; the TCRdb copy retains only in-frame clones and omits some. The sample consists of under 30,000 clones, roughly 89% of them appearing once. The data belong to a study of lymphopenia after photon versus proton radiotherapy. Study results and caveats: Larger post-nadir TCR diversity loss correlated inversely with survival in deceased patients. Only patients who died were analyzed for survival; proton advantage is unproven. Relative stability marked proton patients; photon patients lost diversity and naive cells. Post-nadir diversity loss with photons came from oligoclonal expansion, particularly CD8+ Temra cells.

This receptor was obtained from a man aged 45-65 years with gastric cancer. This material consisted of peripheral blood, taken from a patient treated with photon-based radiotherapy.

The CDR3: CASTNGYEQYF. Written as DNA, the CDR3 is TGTGCCAGCACCAATGGGTACGAGCAGTACTTC. The chain combines TRBV6-6 with TRBJ2-7; unclear D gene. CDR1 and CDR2 from the germline V gene are MNHNY and SVGAGI (reference sequence). This CDR3 spans 11 amino acids. The V end lost 7 bases, the J end lost 4 bases, and 8 bases lay between the germline ends.